This TCR beta chain was identified during a study of blood T cell repertoires in COVID-19. In the study overall: Samples of COVID-19 (acute and convalescent) were obtained from the United States, Italy and Spain.

Authors' methods: By means of reference gene primer amplification, nucleated cell counts were estimated. Profiling relied on immunoSEQ multiplex PCR, and the TCRdb table lists in-frame clones only, not all of them. V and J calls and clone size are as listed in that table; D and trimming were resolved from the DNA. The sample has about 240,000 clones, around 85% seen once; the top ten hold roughly 10%. Germline loops: CDR1 SEHNR, CDR2 FQNEAQ (reference sequence). This CDR3 is 18 amino acids long. Trimming removed 4 bases from V and 0 bases from J, with 18 bases in between. The source material was peripheral blood. The clonotype was recovered from a woman of 80 years or more with acute or convalescent COVID-19. This sequence joins TRBV7-9 and TRBJ2-2; weak D call: TRBD1 (5 bases). The CDR3 DNA is TGTGCCAGCAGCTCCGCTTTGTGGGGCCTCCCGAACACCGGGGAGCTGTTTTTT. Amino acid sequence: CASSSALWGLPNTGELFF.